The 23 T cell receptor beta chains below were found in one sample sequenced in a study of T-cell reconstitution after alpha-beta-depleted transplantation in children. Unique molecular identifiers featured in how the TCRbeta library was prepared. Using its own MiXCR run on the PCR reads, TCRdb lists one record per CDR3 protein. The profile covers about 610,000 distinct CDR3 sequences, with 10% to 13% appearing a single time and less than 5% taken by the ten largest. The material sequenced was PBMCs from the stem cell graft donor, taken from the stem cell graft. The receptors stem from a human donor who donated a stem cell graft to a child with acute myeloid leukemia.

This rearrangement joins TRBV7-2 to TRBJ2-7; no reliable D call. Germline values: CDR1 SGHTA, CDR2 FQGNSA. The CDR3 runs to 13 residues. The V and J ends lost 0 bases and 6 bases respectively, with 9 bases between them. The CDR3 nucleotides read TGTGCCAGCAGCTTAGCCCTAGGAACCGAGCAGTACTTC. It codes for CASSLALGTEQYF.

In this sample, this clonotype turned up a few times. V and J are TRBV6-4 and TRBJ2-7; the match to TRBD2 covers 13 bases. Trimming removed 7 bases from V and 3 bases from J; junction bases left unmatched: 15. Germline values: CDR1 MRHNA, CDR2 SNTAGT. The CDR3 runs to 18 residues. The CDR3 DNA follows: TGTGCCAGCACCCTCCCGACTAGCGGGAGGTGTCCGTACTACGAGCAGTACTTC. Translating it yields CASTLPTSGRCPYYEQYF.

The chain combines TRBV20-1 with TRBJ2-3; no clear D. From germline, CDR1 is DFQATT and CDR2 SNEGSKA (reference sequence). This CDR3 has 12 residues. The ends were cut back, 6 bases at V and 1 base at J, with 8 bases in the middle. CDR3 bases: TGCAGTGCCGGCTTAGGCACAGATACGCAGTATTTT. The encoded protein is CSAGLGTDTQYF.

A remark on this clonotype: The junction shows a germline mismatch at one end, possibly a read error. This rearrangement joins TRBV20-1 to TRBJ1-1; TRBD1 is a possible D gene (6 bases). This CDR3 spans 17 amino acids. CDR1 and CDR2 (germline): DFQATT, SNEGSKA (reference sequence). CDR3 region: CCASPGEVSQKNTEAFF. The CDR3 DNA reads TGCTGTGCTAGCCCAGGGGAAGTATCACAGAAGAACACTGAAGCTTTCTTT.

This clonotype has a count of ten or more. This chain connects TRBV5-1 to TRBJ2-3, with D perhaps matching TRBD2 (6 bases). Trimming cost V 2 bases and J 10 bases, with 17 bases left between them. In germline, CDR1 is SGHRS, CDR2 YFSETQ. The CDR3 length is 14 residues. This chain's CDR3 is CASSFRLAVDSQYF. The CDR3 DNA sequence: TGCGCCAGCAGCTTTCGATTAGCGGTGGATTCGCAGTATTTT.

This clonotype has a handful of counts. The chain uses TRBV15 and TRBJ1-5; a possible D gene is TRBD1 (5 bases). The germline V gene has CDR1 LNHNV and CDR2 YYDKDF (reference sequence). The CDR3 extends over 16 amino acids. Trimming stripped 0 bases from V and 4 bases from J, with 13 bases between. CDR3 sequence (DNA): TGTGCCACCAGCAGAGATGGGCAGGGTACTAATCAGCCCCAGCATTTT. This gives the protein CATSRDGQGTNQPQHF. Complete variable domain (other parts from reference TRBV15 and TRBJ1-5): DAMVIQNPRYQVTQFGKPVTLSCSQTLNHNVMYWYQQKSSQAPKLLFHYYDKDFNNEADTPDNFQSRRPNTSFCFLDIRSPGLGDTAMYLCATSRDGQGTNQPQHFGDGTRLSIL.

This clonotype was found many times. The rearrangement joins TRBV6-2 or TRBV6-3 to TRBJ1-5, with no clear D. CDR3 size: 13 residues. Deletions cut 6 bases from V and 4 bases from J, with 10 bases between. Looked up from germline, CDR1 is MNHEY and CDR2 is SVGEGT. In nucleotides, the CDR3 is TGTGCCAGCAGAAAAGGGCCTAATCAGCCCCAGCATTTT. Translated: CASRKGPNQPQHF.

This clonotype was recorded a few times. The V and J genes are TRBV19 and TRBJ2-3; 9 nucleotides agree with TRBD2. There are 14 residues in the CDR3. Trimming took 7 bases from V and 4 from J; bases not matched to a gene: 6. Germline V gene lookup returns CDR1 LNHDA and CDR2 SQIVND (reference sequence). CDR3 loop: CASMAGGPADTQYF. The CDR3 DNA reads as TGTGCCAGTATGGCGGGAGGGCCGGCAGATACGCAGTATTTT.

This chain uses TRBV10-3 with TRBJ2-1; 9 positions match TRBD2. V lost 8 bases, J lost 4 bases, and 12 bases stayed unmatched. The germline gives CDR1 ENHRY, CDR2 SYGVKD. The CDR3 extends over 16 amino acids. CDR3 in amino acids: CAIAPPGLASYNEQFF. CDR3 coding DNA: TGTGCCATCGCCCCACCCGGACTAGCGTCGTACAATGAGCAGTTCTTC.

This clonotype turned up a few times. The chain employs TRBV29-1 and TRBJ2-3; TRBD2 aligns across 13 bases. Germline CDR1 reads SQVTM; CDR2 reads ANQGSEA. After removal of 4 bases from V and 1 base from J, the junction contained 2 bases not matched to a gene. The CDR3 extends over 15 amino acids. This CDR3 is CSVGTSGGGTDTQYF. The DNA of the CDR3 is TGCAGCGTTGGGACTAGCGGGGGTGGCACAGATACGCAGTATTTT.

A note on this clonotype: A much larger clone differs from this one at a single base, so this may be a read error. V is TRBV29-1 and J is TRBJ2-5, with D perhaps given as TRBD1 or TRBD2 (5 bases each). In germline, CDR1 is SQVTM, CDR2 ANQGSEA. The CDR3 spans 12 residues. DNA of the CDR3: TGCAGCGTTGAACAGGGAGCGGAGACCCTGTACTTC. Translated, it gives CSVEQGAETLYF.

V gene TRBV7-2 combines with J gene TRBJ2-7; D gene unclear. Trimming removed 0 bases from V and 7 bases from J, with 13 bases in between. Germline lookup yields CDR1 SGHTA and CDR2 FQGNSA. The CDR3 length is 14 residues. The CDR3 DNA follows: TGTGCCAGCAGCTTAGCGAGTGATTGGGCGGAGCAGTACTTC. Its protein is CASSLASDWAEQYF.

The V and J genes are TRBV11-1 and TRBJ2-7, with 8 positions matching TRBD2. V lost 11 bases, J lost 1 base, and 19 bases stayed unmatched. Germline-derived CDR1 and CDR2 are SGHAT and FQDESV (reference sequence). The CDR3 covers 17 residues. CDR3 amino acids: CAFCLATKASGSYEQYF. The CDR3 bases are TGTGCCTTCTGTTTAGCGACTAAGGCTAGCGGGTCCTACGAGCAGTACTTC.

This clonotype was seen a handful of times. This sequence joins TRBV20-1 and TRBJ1-3, with D possibly being TRBD1 (6 bases). CDR3 length equals 15 residues. Germline CDR1 is DFQATT and CDR2 is SNEGSKA (reference sequence). V was pared by 6 bases and J by 0 bases, with 15 bases between. This chain's CDR3 is CSAPNRAASGNTIYF. Written as DNA, the CDR3 is TGCAGTGCACCTAACAGGGCCGCCTCTGGAAACACCATATATTTT.

This clonotype has more than one count but fewer than ten. J is TRBJ2-7 and V is TRBV5-1; the D call may be TRBD1 or TRBD2 (5 bases each). The CDR3 spans 15 residues. Trimming took off 0 bases at V and 2 bases at J, with 12 bases between the two ends. Looked up from germline, CDR1 is SGHRS and CDR2 is YFSETQ. CDR3 residues: CASSLVRDGTYEQYF. CDR3 nucleotide sequence: TGCGCCAGCAGCTTGGTTCGGGACGGAACCTACGAGCAGTACTTC.

The rearrangement joins TRBV29-1 to TRBJ2-1; D is possibly TRBD1 (7 bases). The CDR3 is 12 amino acids. The germline V gene has CDR1 SQVTM and CDR2 ANQGSEA. Trimming stripped 5 bases from V and 5 bases from J, with 10 bases between. CDR3 protein: CSVPRGDNEQFF. The DNA for the CDR3 is TGCAGCGTTCCCAGGGGGGACAATGAGCAGTTCTTC.

The chain employs TRBV29-1 and TRBJ2-1, with TRBD1 identical over 9 bases. The CDR3 length is 14 residues. The germline V gene has CDR1 SQVTM and CDR2 ANQGSEA. Trimming cost V 8 bases and J 4 bases; bases outside gene matches: 9. CDR3: CSLTGTGWYNEQFF. CDR3 nucleotide sequence: TGCAGCTTAACCGGGACAGGGTGGTACAATGAGCAGTTCTTC.

This clonotype came up a few times. This CDR3 reads CASSQDGQGIASTEAFF. As DNA, the CDR3 is TGTGCCAGCAGCCAAGACGGACAGGGGATTGCAAGCACTGAAGCTTTCTTT. The chain links TRBV4-2 to TRBJ1-1; 9 nucleotides agree with TRBD1. The CDR3 totals 17 residues. V lost 0 bases and J lost 4; bases outside the gene matches: 9. In germline, CDR1 is LGHNA, CDR2 YNFKEQ.

This clonotype was observed at least ten times. The V gene is TRBV24-1, the J gene TRBJ2-3; D perhaps matches TRBD2 (6 bases). The CDR3 spans 15 residues. Germline assignment: CDR1 KGHDR and CDR2 SFDVKD. V gave up 4 bases and J gave up 2 bases, with 12 bases separating them. CDR3 residues: CATSESVAVTDTQYF. In DNA form, the CDR3 reads TGTGCCACCAGTGAATCGGTAGCGGTCACAGATACGCAGTATTTT.

The V gene is TRBV12-3 or TRBV12-4, the J gene TRBJ2-2; D not resolved. CDR3 length: 15 amino acids. Trimming shortened V by 3 bases and J by 2 bases, and 10 bases separated the two germline ends. The CDR3 spells CASSLGRRNTGELFF. The DNA for the CDR3 is TGTGCCAGCAGTTTGGGTCGGCGTAACACCGGGGAGCTGTTTTTT.

This clonotype occurred many times. The chain carries TRBV20-1 and TRBJ2-3; D is undetermined. V shed 6 bases and J shed 0 bases, with 19 bases lying between them. The CDR3 covers 16 residues. Germline V gene lookup returns CDR1 DFQATT and CDR2 SNEGSKA (reference sequence). For the CDR3, the DNA is TGCAGTGCCTCGTTGACTGGACCAACTAGCACAGATACGCAGTATTTT. Translating it yields CSASLTGPTSTDTQYF.

This clonotype was counted at least ten times. The chain recombines TRBV9 with TRBJ1-1, with D possibly matching TRBD1 (5 bases). Per the germline V gene, CDR1 is SGDLS and CDR2 is YYNGEE. V gave up 1 base and J gave up 4 bases, with 14 bases separating them. The CDR3 runs 15 residues. CDR3: CASSVLQGEITEAFF. For the CDR3, the DNA is TGTGCCAGCAGCGTACTCCAGGGCGAAATCACTGAAGCTTTCTTT.

This clonotype was seen a few times. V and J are TRBV4-2 and TRBJ2-3; either TRBD1 or TRBD2 may supply D (5 bases each). V lost 0 bases, J lost 4 bases, and 14 bases lay in between. The germline V gene encodes CDR1 LGHNA and CDR2 YNFKEQ. CDR3 length equals 16 residues. In DNA form, the CDR3 reads TGTGCCAGCAGCCAAGATCGAGGGGCTGGGGCAGATACGCAGTATTTT. It is translated as CASSQDRGAGADTQYF.